This TCR beta chain was captured by sequencing in a study of post-analysis software for immune sequencing data. Turning to the study itself: Relapsing-remitting, secondary progressive and progressive-relapsing multiple sclerosis were all included among the disease courses. Overall study findings and caveats: Five or six TRBV segments, TRBV5-6, TRBV5-1 and TRBV20-1 among them, were found more frequent in patients than controls. Controls significantly exceeded multiple sclerosis patients in normalized Chao1 diversity.

The CDR3 runs to 15 residues. V lost 2 bases, J lost 5 bases, and 7 bases stayed unmatched. Germline lookup yields CDR1 SGHRS and CDR2 YFSETQ. On this clonotype itself: Its specificity is not known.

Prepared TCR beta cDNA libraries contained unique molecular identifiers. cDNA molecules numbering about 480,000 came from approximately 0.91 to 9.4 million T cells. TCRdb re-called the PCR reads with MiXCR, one entry per CDR3 protein. In the table there are about half a million distinct CDR3 sequences, 34% of which are singletons. Sequencing was done on a sample of blood. The V and J genes are TRBV5-1 and TRBJ2-7; TRBD1 matches 10 bases. The TCR was taken from a girl aged 2 to 17 with multiple sclerosis. The CDR3 DNA follows: TGCGCCAGCAGCTTCCAGGACAGGGGGGTGAACGAGCAGTACTTC. This encodes CASSFQDRGVNEQYF.